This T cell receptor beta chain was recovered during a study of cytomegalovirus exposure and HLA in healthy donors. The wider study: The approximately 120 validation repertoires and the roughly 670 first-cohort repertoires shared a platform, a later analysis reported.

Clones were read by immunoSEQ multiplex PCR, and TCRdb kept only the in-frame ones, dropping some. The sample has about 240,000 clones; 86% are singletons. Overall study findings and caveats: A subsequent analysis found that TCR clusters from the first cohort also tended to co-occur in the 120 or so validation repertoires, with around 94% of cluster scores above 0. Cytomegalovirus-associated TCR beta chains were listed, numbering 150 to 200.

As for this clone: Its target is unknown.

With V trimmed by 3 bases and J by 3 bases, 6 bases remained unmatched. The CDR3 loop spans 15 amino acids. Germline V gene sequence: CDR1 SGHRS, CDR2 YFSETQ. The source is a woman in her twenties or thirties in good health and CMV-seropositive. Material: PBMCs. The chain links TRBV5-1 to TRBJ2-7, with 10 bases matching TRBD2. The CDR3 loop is CASSWTSGGGYEQYF. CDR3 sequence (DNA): TGCGCCAGCAGCTGGACTAGCGGAGGGGGCTACGAGCAGTACTTC.